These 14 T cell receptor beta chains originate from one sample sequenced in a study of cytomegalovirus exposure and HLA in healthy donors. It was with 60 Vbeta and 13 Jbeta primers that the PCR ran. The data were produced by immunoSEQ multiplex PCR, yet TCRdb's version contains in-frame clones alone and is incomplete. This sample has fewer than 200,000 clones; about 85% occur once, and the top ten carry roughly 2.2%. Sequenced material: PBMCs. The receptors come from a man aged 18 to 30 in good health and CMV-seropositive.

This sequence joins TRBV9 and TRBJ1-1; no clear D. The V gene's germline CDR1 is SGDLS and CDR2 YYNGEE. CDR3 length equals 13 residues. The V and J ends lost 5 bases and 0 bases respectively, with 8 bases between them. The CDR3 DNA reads TGTGCCAGCAGTCCGAACATGAACACTGAAGCTTTCTTT. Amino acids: CASSPNMNTEAFF. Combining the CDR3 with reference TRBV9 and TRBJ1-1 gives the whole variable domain DSGVTQTPKHLITATGQRVTLRCSPRSGDLSVYWYQQSLDQGLQFLIQYYNGEERAKGNILERFSAQQFPDLHSELNLSSLELGDSALYFCASSPNMNTEAFFGQGTRLTVV.

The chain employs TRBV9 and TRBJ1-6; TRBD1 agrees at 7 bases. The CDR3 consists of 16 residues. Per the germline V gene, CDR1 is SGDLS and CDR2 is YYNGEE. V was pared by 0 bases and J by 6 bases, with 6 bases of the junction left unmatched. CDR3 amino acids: CASSVETGAINSPLHF. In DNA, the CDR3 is TGTGCCAGCAGCGTAGAAACAGGGGCGATTAATTCACCCCTCCACTTT.

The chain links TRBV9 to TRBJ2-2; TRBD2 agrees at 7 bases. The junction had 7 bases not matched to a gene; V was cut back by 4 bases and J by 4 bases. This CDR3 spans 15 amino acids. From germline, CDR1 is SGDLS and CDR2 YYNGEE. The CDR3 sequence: CASSPAPGGTGELFF. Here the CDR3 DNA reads TGTGCCAGCAGCCCAGCCCCGGGGGGCACCGGGGAGCTGTTTTTT.

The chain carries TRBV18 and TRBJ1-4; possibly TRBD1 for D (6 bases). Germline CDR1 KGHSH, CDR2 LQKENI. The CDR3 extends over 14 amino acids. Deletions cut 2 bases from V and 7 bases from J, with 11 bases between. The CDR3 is CASSPGQGREKLFF. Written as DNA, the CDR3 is TGTGCCAGCTCACCAGGGCAGGGGCGTGAAAAACTGTTTTTT. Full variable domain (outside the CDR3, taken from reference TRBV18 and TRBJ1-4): NAGVMQNPRHLVRRRGQEARLRCSPMKGHSHVYWYRQLPEEGLKFMVYLQKENIIDESGMPKERFSAEFPKEGPSILRIQQVVRGDSAAYFCASSPGQGREKLFFGSGTQLSVL.

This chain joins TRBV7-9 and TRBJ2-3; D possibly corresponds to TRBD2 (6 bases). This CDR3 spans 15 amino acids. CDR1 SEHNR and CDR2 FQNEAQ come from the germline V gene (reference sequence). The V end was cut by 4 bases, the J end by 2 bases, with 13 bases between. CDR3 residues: CASSSISGLTDTQYF. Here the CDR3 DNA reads TGTGCCAGCAGCTCAATTAGCGGACTCACAGATACGCAGTATTTT.

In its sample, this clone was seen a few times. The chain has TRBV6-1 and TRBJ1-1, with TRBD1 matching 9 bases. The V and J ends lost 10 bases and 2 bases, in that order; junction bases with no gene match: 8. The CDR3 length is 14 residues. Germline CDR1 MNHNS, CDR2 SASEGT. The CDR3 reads CATEKGQGNTEAFF. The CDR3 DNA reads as TGTGCCACCGAAAAGGGACAGGGCAACACTGAAGCTTTCTTT.

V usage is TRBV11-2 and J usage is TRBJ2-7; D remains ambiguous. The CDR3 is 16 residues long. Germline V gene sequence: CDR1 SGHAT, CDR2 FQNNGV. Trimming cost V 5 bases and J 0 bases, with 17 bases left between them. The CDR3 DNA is TGTGCCAGCAGCCCCGCAGGTGGAACTGCCTCCTACGAGCAGTACTTC. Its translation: CASSPAGGTASYEQYF.

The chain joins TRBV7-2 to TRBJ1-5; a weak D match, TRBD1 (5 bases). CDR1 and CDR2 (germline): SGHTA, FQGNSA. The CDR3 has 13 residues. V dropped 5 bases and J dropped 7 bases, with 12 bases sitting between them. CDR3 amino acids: CASSLDRGQPQHF. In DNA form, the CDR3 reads TGTGCCAGCAGCCTAGATAGGGGACAGCCCCAGCATTTT.

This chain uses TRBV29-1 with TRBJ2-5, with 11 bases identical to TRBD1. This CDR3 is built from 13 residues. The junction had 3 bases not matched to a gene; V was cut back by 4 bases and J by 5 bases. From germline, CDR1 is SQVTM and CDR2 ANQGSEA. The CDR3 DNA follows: TGCAGCGTTGTGGGGGACAGGGGGGAGACCCAGTACTTC. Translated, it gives CSVVGDRGETQYF.

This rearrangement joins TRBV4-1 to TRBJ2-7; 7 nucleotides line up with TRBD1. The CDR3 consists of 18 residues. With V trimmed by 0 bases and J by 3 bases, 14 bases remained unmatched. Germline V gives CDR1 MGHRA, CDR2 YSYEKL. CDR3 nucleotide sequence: TGCGCCAGCAGCCAAGAAGGGTCTGGGACAGTTCCCCACTACGAGCAGTACTTC. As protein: CASSQEGSGTVPHYEQYF.

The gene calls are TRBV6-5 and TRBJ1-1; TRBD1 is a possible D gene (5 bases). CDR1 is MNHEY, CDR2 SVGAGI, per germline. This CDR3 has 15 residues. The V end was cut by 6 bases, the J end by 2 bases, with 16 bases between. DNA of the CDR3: TGTGCCAGCAGGCCGATACGGACACGAAACACTGAAGCTTTCTTT. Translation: CASRPIRTRNTEAFF.

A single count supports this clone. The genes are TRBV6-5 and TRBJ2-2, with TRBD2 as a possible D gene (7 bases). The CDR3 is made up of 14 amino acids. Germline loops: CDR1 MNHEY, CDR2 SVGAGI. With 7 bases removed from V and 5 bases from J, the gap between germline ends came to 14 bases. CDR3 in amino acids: CASTRGGRTGELFF. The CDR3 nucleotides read TGTGCCAGCACTAGGGGGGGCCGGACCGGGGAGCTGTTTTTT.

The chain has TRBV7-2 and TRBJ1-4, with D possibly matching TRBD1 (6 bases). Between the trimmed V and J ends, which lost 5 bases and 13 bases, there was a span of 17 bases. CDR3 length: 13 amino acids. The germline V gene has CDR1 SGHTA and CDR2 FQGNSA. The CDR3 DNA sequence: TGTGCCAGCAGCCAAAGGGGGAAGGAGACACTGTTTTTT. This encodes CASSQRGKETLFF.

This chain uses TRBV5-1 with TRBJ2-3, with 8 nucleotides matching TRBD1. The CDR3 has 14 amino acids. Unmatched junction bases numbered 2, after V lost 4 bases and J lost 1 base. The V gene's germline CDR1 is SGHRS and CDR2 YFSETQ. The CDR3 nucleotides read TGCGCCAGCAGCAAGGGACAGGGCACAGATACGCAGTATTTT. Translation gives CASSKGQGTDTQYF. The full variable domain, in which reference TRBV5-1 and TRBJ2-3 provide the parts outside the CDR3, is KAGVTQTPRYLIKTRGQQVTLSCSPISGHRSVSWYQQTPGQGLQFLFEYFSETQRNKGNFPGRFSGRQFSNSRSEMNVSTLELGDSALYLCASSKGQGTDTQYFGPGTRLTVL.